Below are 30 T cell receptor beta chains sequenced from a single sample in a study of neurological immune-mediated disorders. TCRdb re-called the 5' RACE reads through MiXCR, storing one row per CDR3 protein. This table has tens of thousands of distinct CDR3 sequences, about 3.1% appearing once. Sample: PBMCs. The receptors were sampled from a woman under 40 with multiple sclerosis.

This clonotype showed up many times. J is TRBJ1-5 and V is TRBV7-2; tentatively, D is TRBD1 (6 bases). The germline gives CDR1 SGHTA, CDR2 FQGNSA. Trimming stripped 4 bases from V and 9 bases from J, with 13 bases between. CDR3 length equals 13 residues. The CDR3 DNA reads TGTGCCAGCAGCTCCGTAGGGGGGCTGCCCCAGCATTTT. Its translation: CASSSVGGLPQHF.

CDR3: CASSPTRTGSQPQHF. The CDR3 bases are TGCGCCAGCAGCCCAACACGGACAGGGAGCCAGCCCCAGCATTTT. The chain links TRBV4-3 to TRBJ1-5; 8 bases are a match to TRBD1. Trimming removed 4 bases from V and 7 bases from J; junction bases left unmatched: 9. Germline V gene sequence: CDR1 LGHNA, CDR2 YSLEER. This CDR3 contains 15 residues.

This clonotype was observed many times. The chain combines TRBV29-1 with TRBJ1-1, with 7 nucleotides matching TRBD1. This CDR3 is 15 amino acids long. V trimming: 6 bases; J trimming: 1 base; junction bases outside the gene matches: 11. Germline lookup yields CDR1 SQVTM and CDR2 ANQGSEA. CDR3 sequence (DNA): TGCAGCGTCACCCCTTGGACAGGTGGGAACACTGAAGCTTTCTTT. It yields the protein CSVTPWTGGNTEAFF.

This clonotype was observed a few times. V and J are TRBV20-1 and TRBJ2-7; no clear D gene. V shed 0 bases and J shed 1 base, with 7 bases lying between them. Germline V lookup: CDR1 DFQATT, CDR2 SNEGSKA (reference sequence). The CDR3 contains 13 residues. As DNA, the CDR3 is TGCAGTGCTAGAGAGTTCGGGTCCTACGAGCAGTACTTC. As protein: CSAREFGSYEQYF.

The chain has TRBV27 and TRBJ1-6; D is undetermined. From germline, CDR1 is MNHEY and CDR2 SMNVEV (reference sequence). V was trimmed by 3 bases and J by 8 bases, leaving 14 bases between them. This CDR3 is built from 15 residues. The CDR3 nucleotides read TGTGCCAGCAGTTTTCGGGCCCGCGGTGATTCACCCCTCCACTTT. As protein: CASSFRARGDSPLHF.

This clonotype occurred many times. The chain joins TRBV28 to TRBJ2-4, with D perhaps TRBD1 (6 bases). This CDR3 is built from 14 residues. From germline, CDR1 is MDHEN and CDR2 SYDVKM. The germline V and J ends were trimmed by 5 bases and 9 bases, with 17 bases remaining between them. The CDR3 loop is CASSDSGQIGIQYF. DNA for the CDR3: TGTGCCAGCAGTGATTCCGGACAGATCGGCATTCAGTACTTC.

This clonotype occurred many times. The chain joins TRBV28 to TRBJ1-5, with unresolved D. This CDR3 contains 15 residues. Germline V CDR1 and CDR2: MDHEN, SYDVKM. V was trimmed by 3 bases and J by 4 bases, leaving 13 bases between them. In nucleotides, the CDR3 is TGTGCCAGCAGTTTCCCAGGTAGCGGAAATCAGCCCCAGCATTTT. Its translation is CASSFPGSGNQPQHF.

This clonotype occurred many times. The V and J genes are TRBV20-1 and TRBJ1-5; no clear D. Trimming pared 5 bases from V and 1 base from J, leaving 12 bases between. Germline V gene data show CDR1 as DFQATT and CDR2 as SNEGSKA (reference sequence). This CDR3 spans 14 amino acids. The CDR3 is CSAPDLGSNQPQHF. In DNA, the CDR3 is TGCAGTGCTCCGGACCTGGGGAGCAATCAGCCCCAGCATTTT.

In this sample, this clonotype turned up many times. The gene calls are TRBV24-1 and TRBJ2-1, with 9 bases identical to TRBD2. Germline CDR1 and CDR2: KGHDR and SFDVKD. This CDR3 region has 16 residues. The trim removed 4 bases at V and 6 bases at J, leaving 9 bases unmatched. As DNA, the CDR3 is TGTGCCACCAGTGAAACCCAGCGGGAGGCCCCCAATGAGCAGTTCTTC. The encoded protein is CATSETQREAPNEQFF.

As for this clonotype: The CDR3 ends on some other residue instead of the conserved phenylalanine or tryptophan, so this is likely a read error. The chain is built from TRBV20-1 and TRBJ2-1, with D hard to call. CDR3 length: 14 amino acids. The germline V gene has CDR1 DFQATT and CDR2 SNEGSKA (reference sequence). Trimming took 3 bases from V and 0 from J, leaving 9 bases between them. The CDR3 coding sequence is TGCAGTGCTAGCGGGTGGGCCTCCTACAATGAGCAGTTCATC. This codes for CSASGWASYNEQFI.

Only a few counts were recorded for this clonotype. One end of the junction does not line up with germline, which may come from a read error. The chain uses TRBV5-1 and TRBJ1-6; 8 nucleotides align to TRBD1. The germline gives CDR1 SGHRS, CDR2 YFSETQ. CDR3 length equals 15 residues. This CDR3 reads CASSRQGSENSPLNF. Written as DNA, the CDR3 is TGCGCCAGCAGCAGACAGGGGAGCGAAAATTCACCCCTCAACTTT.

This clonotype was recorded at least ten times. The CDR3 loop is CSASLLSGNGYTF. DNA for the CDR3: TGCAGTGCTAGCCTCTTGTCGGGGAATGGCTACACCTTC. This chain connects TRBV20-1 to TRBJ1-2, with D uncertain. The CDR3 consists of 13 residues. Germline assignment: CDR1 DFQATT and CDR2 SNEGSKA (reference sequence). Trimming stripped 3 bases from V and 6 bases from J, with 14 bases between.

This clonotype appeared many times. Mismatch with germline at one junction end may stem from a read error. In DNA form, the CDR3 reads TGCAGTGCTAGGGGACGACAGGGGTTCAATCAGCCCCAGAATTTT. It is translated as CSARGRQGFNQPQNF. The chain joins TRBV20-1 to TRBJ1-5; 8 nucleotides agree with TRBD1. The CDR3 consists of 15 residues. CDR1 DFQATT and CDR2 SNEGSKA come from the germline V gene (reference sequence).

On this clonotype: A much larger clone differs by one base, so this may be a read error. The chain employs TRBV7-2 and TRBJ1-6; no definite D call. Between the trimmed V and J ends, which lost 2 bases and 9 bases, there was a span of 8 bases. The CDR3 has 13 residues. The germline V gene has CDR1 SGHTA and CDR2 FQGNSA. The CDR3 loop reads CASSLRKGSPLHF. DNA of the CDR3: TGTGCCAGCAGCTTAAGAAAGGGTTCACCCCTCCACTTT.

The chain is built from TRBV12-3 or TRBV12-4 and TRBJ2-2; TRBD1 might be the D (7 bases). The CDR3 runs to 14 residues. The V and J ends lost 3 bases and 5 bases respectively, with 10 bases between them. The CDR3 here is CASSFRGRTGELFF. CDR3 nucleotides: TGTGCCAGCAGTTTCAGGGGGAGGACCGGGGAGCTGTTTTTT.

Many counts were recorded for this clonotype. This chain links TRBV7-2 with TRBJ2-7; 8 bases map to TRBD2. The CDR3 is 14 residues long. Germline assignment: CDR1 SGHTA and CDR2 FQGNSA. V was clipped by 5 bases and J by 3 bases; unmatched bases: 6. The CDR3 is CASSVRGGLYEQYF. CDR3 nucleotide sequence: TGTGCCAGCAGCGTACGGGGGGGTCTCTACGAGCAGTACTTC.

This clonotype was picked up many times. V usage is TRBV12-3 or TRBV12-4 and J usage is TRBJ2-1, with D hard to call. The CDR3 is 14 residues long. V was clipped by 0 bases and J by 3 bases, with 6 bases between them. CDR3 in DNA: TGTGCCAGCAGTTTAGCGCTGAGCTACAATGAGCAGTTCTTC. Translated, it gives CASSLALSYNEQFF.

In its sample, this clonotype is medium-sized. The chain has TRBV4-1 and TRBJ2-7, with 7 bases fitting TRBD2. Unmatched junction bases numbered 11, after V lost 3 bases and J lost 6 bases. CDR3 length: 15 amino acids. The germline CDR1 and CDR2 sequences are MGHRA and YSYEKL. This chain's CDR3 is CASSHPSGIISEQYF. The CDR3 DNA reads TGCGCCAGCAGCCACCCGAGCGGGATTATAAGCGAGCAGTACTTC.

This clonotype was seen ten or more times. V and J are TRBV3-1 and TRBJ1-5; D is uncertain. The V gene's germline CDR1 is LGHDT and CDR2 YNNKEL (reference sequence). The CDR3 runs to 14 residues. V shed 3 bases and J shed 4 bases, with 10 bases lying between them. This CDR3 reads CASSHGIANQPQHF. The CDR3 DNA reads as TGTGCCAGCAGCCACGGTATTGCAAATCAGCCCCAGCATTTT.

This clonotype appeared many times. The genes are TRBV18 and TRBJ1-1; D is ambiguous. The CDR3 loop spans 13 amino acids. Trimming pared 3 bases from V and 4 bases from J, leaving 9 bases between. CDR1 is KGHSH and CDR2 is LQKENI in the germline V gene. The CDR3 bases are TGTGCCAGCTCACCGACACCGAGCACTGAAGCTTTCTTT. Translation gives CASSPTPSTEAFF.

This clonotype was detected a few times. The genes are TRBV7-8 and TRBJ2-1; 9 nucleotides line up with TRBD2. V lost 2 bases to trimming and J lost 2 bases; unmatched junction nucleotides: 7. The CDR3 runs to 17 residues. The germline V gene has CDR1 SGHVS and CDR2 FQNEAQ. The CDR3 sequence: CASSLPRREGPYNEQFF. In DNA, the CDR3 is TGTGCCAGCAGCTTACCGAGGCGGGAGGGTCCCTACAATGAGCAGTTCTTC. Complete variable domain (other parts from reference TRBV7-8 and TRBJ2-1): GAGVSQSPRYKVAKRGQDVALRCDPISGHVSLFWYQQALGQGPEFLTYFQNEAQLDKSGLPSDRFFAERPEGSVSTLKIQRTQQEDSAVYLCASSLPRREGPYNEQFFGPGTRLTVL.

The J gene is TRBJ2-1, the V gene TRBV18; no clear D. V was cut by 2 bases and J by 1 base, with 9 bases left in between. Germline V gene sequence: CDR1 KGHSH, CDR2 LQKENI. The CDR3 contains 15 residues. Here the CDR3 DNA reads TGTGCCAGCTCACCAGGGCTTAGATCCTACAATGAGCAGTTCTTC. It translates to CASSPGLRSYNEQFF. Drawing the rest from reference TRBV18 and TRBJ2-1, the complete variable domain is NAGVMQNPRHLVRRRGQEARLRCSPMKGHSHVYWYRQLPEEGLKFMVYLQKENIIDESGMPKERFSAEFPKEGPSILRIQQVVRGDSAAYFCASSPGLRSYNEQFFGPGTRLTVL.

This clonotype was seen repeatedly, ten times or more. The junction differs from germline at one of its ends, possibly a read error. The chain has TRBV20-1 and TRBJ1-6; D gene uncertain. The CDR3 spans 14 residues. The V gene's germline CDR1 is DFQATT and CDR2 SNEGSKA (reference sequence). CDR3: CSVSAVRDNSPLNF. CDR3 bases: TGCAGTGTCTCCGCGGTTAGAGATAATTCACCCCTCAACTTT.

There are a few counts of this clonotype. A read error may explain this, as a much larger clone is one base away. V gene TRBV7-2 combines with J gene TRBJ2-6, with TRBD2 matching 8 bases. Germline CDR1 and CDR2: SGHTA and FQGNSA. The CDR3 length is 17 residues. The CDR3: CASSPAAGGGKAKVLTF. The CDR3 bases are TGTGCCAGCAGTCCCGCGGCGGGGGGCGGGAAGGCCAAAGTCCTGACTTTC.

This clonotype came up many times. The chain has TRBV5-1 and TRBJ1-1, with D perhaps matching TRBD1 (5 bases). The germline CDR1 and CDR2 sequences are SGHRS and YFSETQ. Trimming removed 0 bases from V and 3 bases from J, with 15 bases in between. The CDR3 extends over 16 amino acids. CDR3 sequence: CASSLVGPAGDTEAFF. CDR3 in DNA: TGCGCCAGCAGCTTGGTGGGGCCCGCCGGGGACACTGAAGCTTTCTTT.

This clonotype showed up many times. The chain has TRBV5-1 and TRBJ2-7, with TRBD1 matching over 9 bases. The V gene's germline CDR1 is SGHRS and CDR2 YFSETQ. V trimming: 4 bases; J trimming: 5 bases; junction bases outside the gene matches: 13. CDR3 length: 16 residues. The CDR3 is CASSGITGTGKDEQYF. The CDR3 DNA reads TGCGCCAGCAGCGGGATCACCGGGACAGGGAAAGACGAGCAGTACTTC.

This clonotype was seen many times. The chain has TRBV7-8 and TRBJ2-6; D unclear. Per the germline V gene, CDR1 is SGHVS and CDR2 is FQNEAQ. CDR3 length: 14 amino acids. V lost 1 base to trimming and J lost 3 bases, with 4 bases between them. CDR3 protein: CASSLVFGANVLTF. CDR3 in DNA: TGTGCCAGCAGCTTAGTGTTTGGGGCCAACGTCCTGACTTTC.

This chain uses TRBV24-1 with TRBJ2-2; the D gene is possibly TRBD1 (6 bases). Germline V gene sequence: CDR1 KGHDR, CDR2 SFDVKD. Trimming cost V 8 bases and J 3 bases, with 6 bases left between them. The CDR3 is made up of 12 amino acids. For the CDR3, the DNA is TGTGCCACCAAGGGGGACACCGGGGAGCTGTTTTTT. This codes for CATKGDTGELFF.

This clonotype is medium-sized by share. The rearrangement joins TRBV4-1 to TRBJ2-1; no clear D. Germline V CDR1 and CDR2: MGHRA, YSYEKL. With 0 bases removed from V and 6 bases from J, the gap between germline ends came to 6 bases. The CDR3 loop spans 13 amino acids. The CDR3 region has the DNA TGCGCCAGCAGCCAAGACCGCCCCAATGAGCAGTTCTTC. Its protein product is CASSQDRPNEQFF.

This clonotype was counted at least ten times. The chain recombines TRBV27 with TRBJ2-7; D not certain. With 3 bases removed from V and 2 bases from J, the gap between germline ends came to 11 bases. CDR1 and CDR2 from the germline V gene are MNHEY and SMNVEV (reference sequence). The length of the CDR3 is 14 residues. The CDR3 DNA is TGTGCCAGCAGTTTGATGGCAGCCGCCTACGAGCAGTACTTC. Its protein product is CASSLMAAAYEQYF.